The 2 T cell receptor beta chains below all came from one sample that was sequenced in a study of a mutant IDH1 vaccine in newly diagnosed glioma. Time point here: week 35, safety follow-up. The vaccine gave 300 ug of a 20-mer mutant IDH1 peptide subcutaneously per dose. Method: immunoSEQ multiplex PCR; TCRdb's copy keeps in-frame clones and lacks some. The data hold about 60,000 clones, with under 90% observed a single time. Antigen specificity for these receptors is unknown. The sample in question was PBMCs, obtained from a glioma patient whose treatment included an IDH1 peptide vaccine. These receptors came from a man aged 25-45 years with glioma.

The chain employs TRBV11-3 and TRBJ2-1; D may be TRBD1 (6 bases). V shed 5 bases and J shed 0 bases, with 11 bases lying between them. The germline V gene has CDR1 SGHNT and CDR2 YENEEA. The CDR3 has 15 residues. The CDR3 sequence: CASSPRTVSYNEQFF. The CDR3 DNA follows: TGTGCCAGCAGCCCTAGGACAGTCTCCTACAATGAGCAGTTCTTC.

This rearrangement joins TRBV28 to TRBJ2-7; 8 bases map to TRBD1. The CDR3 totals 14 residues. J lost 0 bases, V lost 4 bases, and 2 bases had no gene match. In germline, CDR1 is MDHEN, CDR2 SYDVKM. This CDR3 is CASSSTGDSYEQYF. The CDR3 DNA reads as TGTGCCAGCAGTTCGACAGGGGACTCCTACGAGCAGTACTTC. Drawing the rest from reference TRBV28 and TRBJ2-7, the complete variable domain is DVKVTQSSRYLVKRTGEKVFLECVQDMDHENMFWYRQDPGLGLRLIYFSYDVKMKEKGDIPEGYSVSREKKERFSLILESASTNQTSMYLCASSSTGDSYEQYFGPGTRLTVT.